One TCR beta chain is described in this entry. The target of this receptor is not known. Per-base qualities were not stored, and no clone one base away is much larger. Libraries came from 5' RACE. Sequenced on a NextSeq 500. In the TCR library protocol, a unique molecular identifier was attached to each TCR cDNA molecule so that PCR and sequencing errors could be corrected. Per the authors' processing: TCR identification, UMI-based error correction and CDR3 extraction were all carried out with Decombinator tools. TCRs above a frequency of 2 per 1,000, corresponding to the top 1% of the tumor frequency distribution, were defined as expanded. Each repertoire was subsampled 100 times to 5,000 TCRs, after which Renyi diversity was computed with the R vegan package. CDR3 similarity networks were built from amino acid triplet string-kernel similarity, connecting CDR3s with pairwise similarity above 0.82. TCRdb took the public reads, trimmed them with fastp at Q25, ran MiXCR for clone calling and kept in-frame beta chains. Every distinct CDR3 protein forms one entry, paired with its most common genes and DNA. TCRdb's processing, not the authors', yielded these V and J calls. The sample table lists 95,000 to 130,000 distinct CDR3 sequences, over 9% of them with a count of one. The top ten clones comprise approximately 17% of the sample.

The data stem from a study of spatial heterogeneity in lung cancer (dated by TCRdb to the late 2010s). Regarding the research as a whole: Samples were obtained from approximately 77 patients with early-stage, untreated non-small cell lung cancer from the lung TRACERx cohort. Follow-up PBMC samples were sequenced whenever available, with the median time to follow-up being two to three years after resection. Beta-chain transcripts were consistently detected in greater numbers than alpha-chain transcripts, which likely reflects a higher abundance of beta-chain transcripts. In the raw uncorrected reads, each unique combination of TCR and UMI appeared more than ten times on average. The study quantitatively compared TCR alpha and beta repertoires across multiple tumor regions, matched nontumor lung and blood in non-small cell lung cancer. The study linked features of the TCR repertoire to counts of nonsynonymous mutations, which were determined by whole-exome sequencing of tumor tissue. At surgery, 220 tumor regions, 64 matched nontumor lung samples and fewer than 60 PBMC samples were TCR-sequenced for both alpha and beta chains.

Sample time point, as interpreted from the label and publication: blood at routine non-recurrence follow-up after resection. For TCR sequencing, whole RNA was extracted from tumor and nontumor lung tissue, or from cryopreserved PBMC samples, and no cell sorting was done. Patients were selected for TCR sequencing only if sufficient RNA was available from at least two tumor regions. CDR1 is given as SGHRS and CDR2 as YFSETQ, both from the germline V gene. Germline trimming amounts to 4 bases on V and 0 bases on J, with 15 as the count of junction bases outside the gene matches. The CDR3 numbers 18 residues from cysteine through phenylalanine. Only CDR3 DNA remains: 54 bases, in frame from the first base. The paper's findings and limits, for the study overall: Comparisons of baseline and follow-up blood repertoires included only 14 to 15 patients. Ubiquitous expanded tumor TCRs were found in blood more often at tumor resection than at routine follow-up. Additional single-cell paired TCR alpha and beta sequencing was considered necessary to confirm, at a functional level, the hypothesis that regional TCRs recognize regional mutations.

This receptor was taken from a male donor with early-stage non-small cell lung cancer. The chain is assembled from TRBV5-1 and TRBJ2-5, with 7 bases aligning to TRBD1. This sample comprised PBMCs, obtained at follow-up. The CDR3 corresponds to CASSVIRNRGNYQETQYF. The nucleotides read TGCGCCAGCAGCGTTATAAGGAACAGGGGAAATTACCAAGAGACCCAGTACTTC.